The 10 T cell receptor beta chains reported below all come from one sample, sequenced in a study of regulatory T cells in long-lasting Graves disease. Time point specified: persistent/refractory GD, antithyroid drugs over 5 years with positive TRAb. RNA extracted from PBMCs served as the sequencing template. Arm-PCR of CDR3 regions and iRepertoire HTBI primers were the basis on which TCR beta libraries were built. TCRdb recomputed calls from the multiplex PCR reads with MiXCR, one row per CDR3 protein. The sample carries approximately 400,000 distinct CDR3 sequences, more than 20% recorded once. The sample here was peripheral blood mononuclear cells (PBMCs), taken when the disease was refractory, from a patient treated with antithyroid drugs. These TCRs come from a woman in her 40s with Graves disease.

This clonotype was seen at least ten times. The rearrangement joins TRBV12-5 to TRBJ2-5; 7 bases match TRBD1. Per germline, CDR1 LGHNT and CDR2 FRNRAP. V gave up 9 bases and J gave up 5 bases; unmatched junction bases: 9. The CDR3 extends over 13 amino acids. CDR3 region: CASGKTGWETQYF. The CDR3, as DNA: TGTGCTAGCGGAAAGACAGGGTGGGAGACCCAGTACTTC.

The chain joins TRBV5-5 to TRBJ1-5, with D hard to call. Germline loops: CDR1 SGHKS, CDR2 YYEKEE (reference sequence). The CDR3 contains 14 residues. V lost 2 bases to trimming and J lost 7 bases, with 13 bases between them. CDR3 amino acids: CASSFLPEVQPQHF. In DNA, the CDR3 is TGTGCCAGCAGCTTCCTCCCGGAGGTCCAGCCCCAGCATTTT. The full variable domain, rest sourced from reference TRBV5-5 and TRBJ1-5, is DAGVTQSPTHLIKTRGQQVTLRCSPISGHKSVSWYQQVLGQGPQFIFQYYEKEERGRGNFPDRFSARQFPNYSSELNVNALLLGDSALYLCASSFLPEVQPQHFGDGTRLSIL.

Ten or more counts support this clonotype. The chain has TRBV6-1 and TRBJ1-4; 7 nucleotides line up with TRBD1. The ends lost 6 bases at V and 7 bases at J; junction bases unmatched: 8. This CDR3 has 14 amino acids. Per germline, CDR1 MNHNS and CDR2 SASEGT. In DNA form, the CDR3 reads TGTGCCAGCAGCACGGGACAGAGAGGTGAAAAACTGTTTTTT. This translates into CASSTGQRGEKLFF.

This clonotype has more than one count but fewer than ten. V usage is TRBV9 and J usage is TRBJ1-3, with D maybe TRBD1 (5 bases). V shed 2 bases and J shed 2 bases, with 8 bases lying between them. The V gene's germline CDR1 is SGDLS and CDR2 YYNGEE. The CDR3 runs to 14 residues. The CDR3 nucleotides are TGTGCCAGCAGCGTGGGGGTAGCTGGAAACACCATATATTTT. This sequence encodes CASSVGVAGNTIYF.

This clonotype was counted at least ten times. This sequence joins TRBV20-1 and TRBJ2-5; 16 nucleotides line up with TRBD2. The CDR3 length is 13 residues. V was pared by 6 bases and J by 9 bases, with 4 bases of the junction left unmatched. Germline V gene data show CDR1 as DFQATT and CDR2 as SNEGSKA (reference sequence). CDR3 DNA sequence: TGCAGTGCGCCGGGACTAGCGGGGGGGTCCCAGTACTTC. It specifies CSAPGLAGGSQYF.

The chain couples TRBV2 to TRBJ2-6, with D maybe TRBD1 (6 bases). This CDR3 comprises 12 residues. Germline CDR1 SNHLY, CDR2 FYNNEI. V dropped 7 bases and J dropped 6 bases, with 7 bases sitting between them. This CDR3 reads CASTGEANVLTF. CDR3 bases: TGTGCCAGCACAGGGGAGGCCAACGTCCTGACTTTC.

The chain combines TRBV20-1 with TRBJ2-5; tentatively, D is TRBD2 (6 bases). V shed 0 bases and J shed 2 bases, with 19 bases lying between them. The CDR3 has 17 amino acids. Germline V gives CDR1 DFQATT, CDR2 SNEGSKA (reference sequence). The CDR3 is CSARDIPGLLLQETQYF. The CDR3 DNA is TGCAGTGCTAGAGATATACCGGGACTTCTACTTCAAGAGACCCAGTACTTC.

The chain couples TRBV20-1 to TRBJ2-7; maybe TRBD1 (6 bases). CDR3 length: 15 amino acids. Deletions cut 6 bases from V and 3 bases from J, with 21 bases between. In germline, CDR1 is DFQATT, CDR2 SNEGSKA (reference sequence). The DNA of the CDR3 is TGCAGTGCCTTGATACCCGGGACAACGCGCTACGAGCAGTACTTC. This codes for CSALIPGTTRYEQYF.

The J gene is TRBJ2-5, the V gene TRBV20-1; TRBD1 is a possible D gene (6 bases). Germline values: CDR1 DFQATT, CDR2 SNEGSKA (reference sequence). The CDR3 sequence is 15 residues long. V lost 1 base and J lost 5, with 17 bases in between. CDR3 DNA sequence: TGCAGTGCTAGAGCCGAGTTGGGGGCAGACGAGACCCAGTACTTC. Amino acids: CSARAELGADETQYF.

Many counts were recorded for this clonotype. The rearrangement uses TRBV2 and TRBJ2-1; D call uncertain. The V and J ends lost 2 bases and 4 bases respectively, with 18 bases between them. Germline V gene sequence: CDR1 SNHLY, CDR2 FYNNEI. The CDR3 has 17 amino acids. CDR3 bases: TGTGCCAGCAGTGAAACGGCTCACGGAAATGGATACAATGAGCAGTTCTTC. It is translated as CASSETAHGNGYNEQFF.